These 15 T cell receptor beta chains came from one sample sequenced in a study of blood T cell repertoires in COVID-19. Generated by immunoSEQ multiplex PCR, the TCRdb table keeps only in-frame clones and is missing some. The table lists over 120,000 clones, approximately 87% of them singletons. Sequenced material: PBMCs or T cells enriched from blood (not recorded which). Receptor source: a man in his sixties who had recovered from COVID-19.

The J gene is TRBJ2-7, the V gene TRBV3-1 (or the pseudogene TRBV3-2); 9 positions match TRBD1. This CDR3 has 14 amino acids. Germline CDR1 is LGHDT and CDR2 is YNNKEL (reference sequence). V shed 5 bases and J 2 bases; nucleotides not matched to a gene: 4. CDR3 sequence (DNA): TGTGCCAGCAGCTTTGGACAGGGGCCCTACGAGCAGTACTTC. Encoded protein: CASSFGQGPYEQYF.

V is TRBV6-5 and J is TRBJ2-1, with 8 bases fitting TRBD2. From germline, CDR1 is MNHEY and CDR2 SVGAGI. The CDR3 runs 16 residues. V was clipped by 0 bases and J by 1 base; unmatched bases: 2. The CDR3 DNA is TGTGCCAGCAGTTACTCGCGGGAGGTTTCCTACAATGAGCAGTTCTTC. Protein: CASSYSREVSYNEQFF.

V gene TRBV12-3 or TRBV12-4 combines with J gene TRBJ1-2; TRBD1 aligns across 7 bases. This CDR3 is 13 amino acids long. Unmatched junction bases numbered 6, after V lost 3 bases and J lost 8 bases. The CDR3 spells CASSFGPQGGYTF. DNA of the CDR3: TGTGCCAGCAGTTTTGGCCCACAGGGGGGCTACACCTTC.

This clone has just one count. The chain carries TRBV3-1 (or the pseudogene TRBV3-2) and TRBJ2-1; 7 nucleotides agree with TRBD2. Germline V gene data show CDR1 as LGHDT and CDR2 as YNNKEL (reference sequence). V dropped 4 bases and J dropped 3; count of bases not matched to a gene: 9. The CDR3 is 16 residues long. CDR3 protein: CASSPRAGPNYNEQFF. In nucleotides, the CDR3 is TGTGCCAGCAGCCCCAGAGCGGGACCGAACTACAATGAGCAGTTCTTC.

The CDR3 spells CASSPGDTEAFF. The CDR3 DNA sequence: TGTGCCAGCTCCCCCGGAGACACTGAAGCTTTCTTT. The chain combines TRBV18 with TRBJ1-1; D ambiguous. V lost 6 bases and J 3 bases, leaving 8 bases between the germline ends. The CDR3 extends over 12 amino acids. Germline lookup yields CDR1 KGHSH and CDR2 LQKENI.

This clone was counted many times. The chain joins TRBV28 to TRBJ2-7; 8 bases map to TRBD1. The junction had 7 bases not matched to a gene; V was cut back by 5 bases and J by 4 bases. This CDR3 comprises 14 residues. CDR1 MDHEN and CDR2 SYDVKM come from the germline V gene. The DNA for the CDR3 is TGTGCCAGCAGTGCGACAGGGGATTGGTACGAGCAGTACTTC. Protein: CASSATGDWYEQYF.

This chain uses TRBV10-1 with TRBJ2-7; 13 bases map to TRBD2. The J segment lost 4 bases and the V segment lost 6 bases, leaving 6 bases of the junction unmatched. Germline-derived CDR1 and CDR2 are WNHNN and SYGVQD (reference sequence). This CDR3 is built from 15 residues. As DNA, the CDR3 is TGCGCCAGCAGCGCAGGACTAGCGGGAGATTACGAGCAGTACTTC. Residues: CASSAGLAGDYEQYF.

The chain combines TRBV9 with TRBJ2-7; D unresolved. The CDR3 spans 13 residues. The germline V and J ends were trimmed by 5 bases and 0 bases, with 9 bases remaining between them. Looked up from germline, CDR1 is SGDLS and CDR2 is YYNGEE. The CDR3 reads CASRRSGSYEQYF. In DNA form, the CDR3 reads TGTGCCAGCAGGAGGTCGGGCTCCTACGAGCAGTACTTC.

This clone appeared a single time. The chain employs TRBV5-1 and TRBJ2-1; D remains ambiguous. The CDR3 runs to 15 residues. Germline V CDR1 and CDR2: SGHRS, YFSETQ. V was shortened by 2 bases and J by 0 bases, with 9 bases between the two germline ends. CDR3 bases: TGCGCCAGCAGCTTTGCCCAGAACTCCTACAATGAGCAGTTCTTC. Amino acids: CASSFAQNSYNEQFF.

This clone is a singleton in its sample. Other DNA sequences within the sample encode an identical CDR3. The chain couples TRBV2 to TRBJ2-3; 9 bases match TRBD2. The CDR3 extends over 15 amino acids. The trim removed 3 bases at V and 3 bases at J, leaving 4 bases unmatched. The germline V gene has CDR1 SNHLY and CDR2 FYNNEI. As DNA, the CDR3 is TGTGCCAGCAGTGACGGGCGGGGGGGAACAGATACGCAGTATTTT. This translates into CASSDGRGGTDTQYF. The full variable domain, completed using reference TRBV2 and TRBJ2-3, is EPEVTQTPSHQVTQMGQEVILRCVPISNHLYFYWYRQILGQKVEFLVSFYNNEISEKSEIFDDQFSVERPDGSNFTLKIRSTKLEDSAMYFCASSDGRGGTDTQYFGPGTRLTVL.

The rearrangement joins TRBV27 to TRBJ2-7; 9 nucleotides align to TRBD1. The germline CDR1 and CDR2 sequences are MNHEY and SMNVEV (reference sequence). V was clipped by 8 bases and J by 5 bases; unmatched bases: 4. The CDR3 contains 12 residues. CDR3 in amino acids: CASGDRAHEQYF. The CDR3 coding sequence is TGTGCCAGCGGGGACAGGGCCCACGAGCAGTACTTC.

In this sample, this clone turned up a few times. V usage is TRBV11-1 and J usage is TRBJ2-2, with 12 bases matching TRBD2. The CDR3 contains 16 residues. With V trimmed by 6 bases and J by 1 base, 3 bases remained unmatched. The germline gives CDR1 SGHAT, CDR2 FQDESV (reference sequence). The CDR3 reads CASRPTSGRNTGELFF. CDR3 bases: TGTGCCAGCAGACCGACTAGCGGGAGGAACACCGGGGAGCTGTTTTTT.

This chain links TRBV19 with TRBJ2-5; 9 bases align to TRBD2. Losses at the gene ends were 10 bases for V and 3 bases for J; bases not matched to a gene: 3. The germline CDR1 and CDR2 sequences are LNHDA and SQIVND (reference sequence). The CDR3 is 12 residues long. Here the CDR3 reads CATGTSKETQYF. The CDR3 coding sequence is TGTGCCACCGGGACTAGCAAAGAGACCCAGTACTTC. The full variable domain, its missing parts supplied by reference TRBV19 and TRBJ2-5, is DGGITQSPKYLFRKEGQNVTLSCEQNLNHDAMYWYRQDPGQGLRLIYYSQIVNDFQKGDIAEGYSVSREKKESFPLTVTSAQKNPTAFYLCATGTSKETQYFGPGTRLLVL.

The chain joins TRBV3-1 (or the pseudogene TRBV3-2) to TRBJ2-1; D is perhaps TRBD1 (6 bases). Trimming removed 4 bases from V and 4 bases from J, with 8 bases in between. Germline CDR1 and CDR2: LGHDT and YNNKEL (reference sequence). The CDR3 is 13 amino acids. CDR3 loop: CASSLGQYNEQFF. In nucleotides, the CDR3 is TGTGCCAGCAGCCTAGGACAGTACAATGAGCAGTTCTTC.

The chain is built from TRBV5-6 and TRBJ2-7; weak D call: TRBD1 (5 bases). V lost 2 bases to trimming and J lost 4 bases, with 16 bases between them. The CDR3 is 15 amino acids. The V gene's germline CDR1 is SGHDT and CDR2 YYEEEE. CDR3 nucleotides: TGTGCCAGCAGCTTAGGCCCAGGGTTTGTGTACGAGCAGTACTTC. Amino acid sequence: CASSLGPGFVYEQYF.